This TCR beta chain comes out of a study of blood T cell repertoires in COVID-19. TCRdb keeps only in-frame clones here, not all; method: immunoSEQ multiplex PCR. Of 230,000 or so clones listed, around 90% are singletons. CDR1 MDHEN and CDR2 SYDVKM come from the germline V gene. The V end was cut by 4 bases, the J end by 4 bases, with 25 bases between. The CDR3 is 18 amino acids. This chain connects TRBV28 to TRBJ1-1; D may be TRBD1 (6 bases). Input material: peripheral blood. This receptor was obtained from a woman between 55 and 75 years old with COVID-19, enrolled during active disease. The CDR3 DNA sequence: TGTGCCAGCAGTTCGTCTCTCGCAGGGGTTGCGCGTAGCACTGAAGCTTTCTTT. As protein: CASSSSLAGVARSTEAFF.